These 18 T cell receptor beta chains originate from one sample sequenced in a study of long-term antiretroviral therapy in people with HIV (dated by TCRdb to between 2020 and 2023). The immunoSEQ hsTCRB v3.0 assay was used at survey level resolution to sequence the TRB variable region. TCRdb obtained this table from immuneACCESS and retained in-frame rearrangements with V and J assigned. These tables miss some clones; where compared with another copy, unresolved V genes account for less than half of the shortfall, and the remainder is unexplained. This sample gives some 20,000 clones in total; around 75% of them show up just once. Almost 9.5% of the sample rests with the top ten. Sample: unsorted PBMCs, taken 0.5 years before starting antiretroviral therapy. These receptor sequences come from a man aged 18 to 29 with HIV.

The sample holds one count of this clone. The chain employs TRBV11-2 and TRBJ1-2; D is perhaps TRBD1 (5 bases). Trimming removed 4 bases from V and 2 bases from J, with 11 bases in between. This CDR3 is 14 amino acids long. Germline V gene sequence: CDR1 SGHAT, CDR2 FQNNGV. The CDR3 DNA is TGTGCCAGCAGCTCCGTCGACAGAAACTATGGCTACACCTTC. Translating gives CASSSVDRNYGYTF.

This CDR3 is CASSLPDTNAYEQYF. The CDR3 coding sequence is TGTGCCAGCAGCTTGCCAGACACGAACGCCTACGAGCAGTACTTC. This chain connects TRBV5-4 to TRBJ2-7; D gene uncertain. Germline CDR1 is SGHNT and CDR2 is YYREEE (reference sequence). There are 15 residues in the CDR3. V was trimmed by 1 base and J by 2 bases, leaving 13 bases between them.

The chain joins TRBV15 to TRBJ2-7, with 8 bases that match TRBD1. V shed 5 bases, J shed 1 base, and the junction held 4 bases outside the gene matches. This CDR3 has 14 amino acids. Germline V CDR1 and CDR2: LNHNV, YYDKDF (reference sequence). CDR3 amino acids: CATSSTGESYEQYF. CDR3 coding DNA: TGTGCCACCAGCTCGACAGGGGAGTCCTACGAGCAGTACTTC.

This clone has a handful of counts. The gene calls are TRBV10-2 and TRBJ2-7; 8 bases agree with TRBD1. Trimming took 8 bases from V and 4 from J; bases not matched to a gene: 7. The CDR3 is made up of 13 amino acids. Germline values: CDR1 WSHSY, CDR2 SAAADI. CDR3 loop: CASSQGERYEQYF. For the CDR3, the DNA is TGCGCCAGCTCACAGGGGGAGAGGTACGAGCAGTACTTC.

This rearrangement joins TRBV11-2 to TRBJ2-1, with TRBD1 matching over 10 bases. The germline gives CDR1 SGHAT, CDR2 FQNNGV. V shed 5 bases and J 0 bases; nucleotides not matched to a gene: 4. The CDR3 loop spans 16 amino acids. CDR3 region: CASSRTGGSSYNEQFF. The CDR3, as DNA: TGTGCCAGCAGCCGGACAGGGGGAAGCTCCTACAATGAGCAGTTCTTC.

The CDR3 bases are TGTGCCAGCAGCCGAGGGGCCCACAATGAGCAGTTCTTC. Residues: CASSRGAHNEQFF. The gene calls are TRBV21-1 and TRBJ2-1. TRBV21-1 is a documented pseudogene. This CDR3 is built from 13 residues.

This clone has a single count. The chain combines TRBV7-2 with TRBJ1-4, with unresolved D. The CDR3 sequence is 15 residues long. Deletions cut 1 base from V and 8 bases from J, with 14 bases between. Per the germline V gene, CDR1 is SGHTA and CDR2 is FQGNSA. CDR3 residues: CASSLETLEGEKLFF. CDR3 DNA sequence: TGTGCCAGCAGCTTAGAAACCCTTGAGGGCGAAAAACTGTTTTTT.

The chain joins TRBV6-6 to TRBJ2-7, with D maybe TRBD2 (5 bases). The CDR3 totals 13 residues. V lost 5 bases, J lost 2 bases, and 10 bases lay in between. CDR1 is MNHNY, CDR2 SVGAGI, per germline (reference sequence). CDR3 DNA sequence: TGTGCCAGCAGTGCGACTAACCCCTACGAGCAGTACTTC. Amino acid sequence: CASSATNPYEQYF.

This chain connects TRBV19 to TRBJ1-1; D may be TRBD1 (5 bases). Germline V gene sequence: CDR1 LNHDA, CDR2 SQIVND (reference sequence). V was pared by 1 base and J by 4 bases, with 13 bases between. The CDR3 totals 15 residues. The CDR3 region is CASSIGWGGSTEAFF. The CDR3 DNA reads TGTGCCAGTAGTATAGGGTGGGGCGGGAGCACTGAAGCTTTCTTT.

This clone was seen a few times. This rearrangement joins TRBV4-2 to TRBJ1-5, with D hard to call. Germline loops: CDR1 LGHNA, CDR2 YNFKEQ. The V and J ends lost 3 bases and 0 bases respectively, with 12 bases between them. The CDR3 contains 16 residues. For the CDR3, the DNA is TGTGCCAGCAGCCATTACGAGCAGTATAGCAATCAGCCCCAGCATTTT. As protein: CASSHYEQYSNQPQHF.

There are a few counts of this clone. The chain employs TRBV28 and TRBJ2-7, with TRBD1 matching over 11 bases. The CDR3 has 18 amino acids. The germline gives CDR1 MDHEN, CDR2 SYDVKM. V lost 8 bases and J lost 1; bases outside the gene matches: 16. This chain's CDR3 is CASHSGQGAHPDSYEQYF. The CDR3, as DNA: TGTGCCAGCCACTCCGGACAGGGGGCGCATCCGGATTCCTACGAGCAGTACTTC.

The V call is TRBV4-1, the J call TRBJ1-1; TRBD1 agrees at 9 bases. V dropped 3 bases and J dropped 0; count of bases not matched to a gene: 2. This CDR3 is 15 amino acids long. Germline assignment: CDR1 MGHRA and CDR2 YSYEKL. This CDR3 reads CASSQGQGMNTEAFF. CDR3 sequence (DNA): TGCGCCAGCAGCCAGGGACAGGGTATGAACACTGAAGCTTTCTTT.

This sequence joins TRBV5-6 and TRBJ1-1, with TRBD1 matching over 8 bases. V was pared by 3 bases and J by 2 bases, with 6 bases of the junction left unmatched. Germline V CDR1 and CDR2: SGHDT, YYEEEE. The CDR3 consists of 15 residues. CDR3 nucleotide sequence: TGTGCCAGCAGCTGGGGCACAGGGGGAAACACTGAAGCTTTCTTT. Its translation is CASSWGTGGNTEAFF.

The chain has TRBV9 and TRBJ2-2; the D gene is possibly TRBD2 (5 bases). The V end was cut by 4 bases, the J end by 2 bases, with 6 bases between. This CDR3 spans 13 amino acids. Germline V gene lookup returns CDR1 SGDLS and CDR2 YYNGEE. CDR3 sequence reads: CASSRGNTGELFF. The CDR3, as DNA: TGTGCCAGCAGCCGGGGAAACACCGGGGAGCTGTTTTTT.

The chain employs TRBV5-6 and TRBJ2-7, with 7 bases that match TRBD1. The CDR3 contains 14 residues. Germline CDR1 SGHDT, CDR2 YYEEEE. V shed 3 bases and J 1 base; nucleotides not matched to a gene: 4. The CDR3 region is CASSWGTVSYEQYF. Written as DNA, the CDR3 is TGTGCCAGCAGCTGGGGGACAGTTTCCTACGAGCAGTACTTC.

The chain is built from TRBV4-1 and TRBJ1-1; TRBD1 agrees at 7 bases. J lost 6 bases, V lost 0 bases, and 10 bases had no gene match. The CDR3 covers 16 residues. Germline V gene sequence: CDR1 MGHRA, CDR2 YSYEKL. Here the CDR3 reads CASSQEGGQLFSEAFF. CDR3 sequence (DNA): TGCGCCAGCAGCCAAGAGGGGGGACAGCTCTTCTCTGAAGCTTTCTTT.

The J gene is TRBJ2-7, the V gene TRBV9; 7 nucleotides line up with TRBD1. Germline loops: CDR1 SGDLS, CDR2 YYNGEE. This CDR3 spans 14 amino acids. Losses at the gene ends were 0 bases for V and 1 base for J; bases not matched to a gene: 1. The CDR3 spells CASSVAGQSYEQYF. Written as DNA, the CDR3 is TGTGCCAGCAGCGTAGCGGGACAGTCCTACGAGCAGTACTTC.

The rearrangement uses TRBV15 and TRBJ1-1; D perhaps matches TRBD1 (6 bases). Germline V CDR1 and CDR2: LNHNV, YYDKDF (reference sequence). Between the trimmed V and J ends, which lost 1 base and 0 bases, there was a span of 12 bases. The CDR3 covers 16 residues. CDR3 sequence reads: CATSRGGGAVNTEAFF. In DNA, the CDR3 is TGTGCCACCAGCAGAGGCGGGGGGGCTGTGAACACTGAAGCTTTCTTT.